This record concerns one T cell receptor beta chain sequence. In this sample, this clonotype turned up a few times. No antigen is known for it. The sample holds no much larger clone one base away, and base qualities are not on file. The data were taken from a study of post-analysis software for immune sequencing data (dated by TCRdb to between 2014 and 2016). Concerning the study at large: Relapsing-remitting, secondary progressive and progressive-relapsing multiple sclerosis were recorded as disease courses, and subtype annotation was lacking for some patients. The multiple sclerosis patient repertoires were compared with 10 or so previously published healthy control repertoires from donors aged about 6 to 26 years. A subset of samples was prepared in parallel using single-end sample barcoding, then pooled and co-amplified after Illumina adapter ligation.

TCR beta repertoires were profiled from peripheral blood of 13 young patients with multiple sclerosis to demonstrate the VDJtools post-analysis software. The multiple sclerosis patients were children and adolescents ranging in age from about 6 to 17 years. Receptor amplification or capture employed PCR. The run used an Illumina HiSeq 2500. Unique molecular identifiers were incorporated into TCR beta cDNA libraries to reduce PCR and sequencing biases. Approximately 500,000 cDNA molecules were obtained per 1 to 10 million input T cells, so each molecule approximated one T cell. The patient libraries were prepared and sequenced with the same protocol used for the earlier healthy control dataset. Within a given batch, samples were prepared together, multiplexed and sequenced on the same HiSeq lane. The authors' analysis ran thus. Raw barcoded reads were processed with MIGEC, and single-read molecular identifier groups were discarded before consensus assembly and CDR3 extraction. Clonotype tables were post-analysed with VDJtools, normalizing diversity by down-sampling all datasets to the smallest sample size. Repertoire overlap clustering matched CDR3 amino acid but not nucleotide sequences to correct batch-related cross-sample contamination. TCRdb trimmed public reads at Q25 via fastp, called clones via MiXCR and kept in-frame beta chains. Rows are unified per CDR3 protein, each entry keeping the most common DNA and genes. The V and J calls and clone size are TCRdb's, not the authors'. For this sample the table gives 380,000 or so distinct CDR3 sequences, of which about a third were detected only once. The top ten hold around 15% of the sample.

What the work shows at the level of the full study, not this receptor alone: Significantly higher frequencies in patients than in controls were found for about five TRBV segments, including TRBV5-6, TRBV5-1 and TRBV20-1. Direct clustering with F measure revealed strong co-clustering of samples prepared in the same batch, which led to a batch-effect correction. The multiple sclerosis patient group was slightly younger than the control group. Significantly lower normalized Chao1 diversity was found in multiple sclerosis patients than in controls, suggesting substantial peripheral T-cell clonal expansion.

V sheds 5 bases and J sheds 12 bases, leaving 17 bases between their ends. The CDR3 sequence holds 13 residues, the cysteine and phenylalanine included. Only the CDR3 region is kept as DNA, spanning 39 bases read in frame from base 1. Input material: blood. This receptor was taken from a girl between 10 and 17 years old with multiple sclerosis. The receptor chain draws on TRBV12-3 or TRBV12-4 and TRBJ2-1, with the D segment identity uncertain. The sequence in DNA is TGTGCCAGCAGTCCCGCTATGAGTTATCGGCAGTTCTTC. Translated, it reads CASSPAMSYRQFF.